This T cell receptor beta chain was observed in a study of blood T cell repertoires in COVID-19. The CDR3 is 15 residues long. The ends lost 4 bases at V and 3 bases at J; junction bases unmatched: 4. The V gene's germline CDR1 is LGHNA and CDR2 YSLEER. Generated by immunoSEQ multiplex PCR, the TCRdb table keeps only in-frame clones and is missing some. The profile shows around 310,000 clones, roughly 89% of them singletons. The chain combines TRBV4-3 with TRBJ2-2, with 8 bases fitting TRBD1. The material sequenced was PBMCs or T cells enriched from blood (not recorded which). The sequence came from a woman younger than 45 who had recovered from COVID-19. CDR3 protein: CASSLDRGYTGELFF. The CDR3 DNA sequence: TGCGCCAGCAGCCTTGACAGGGGTTACACCGGGGAGCTGTTTTTT.